These 28 T cell receptor beta chains originate from one sample sequenced in a study of T cells in Graves' hyperthyroidism and ophthalmopathy. Using RNA transcripts as the source, TCR beta CDR3 regions were amplified. During a first-round RT-PCR of the TCR CDR3, the HTBI primer set was used. TCRdb reanalysed the multiplex PCR reads using MiXCR and keeps one entry per CDR3 protein. The table records over 700,000 distinct CDR3 sequences, 30% to 40% of them present only once. Sequencing input: blood. The receptors here all came from a woman between 35 and 50 years old with Graves' hyperthyroidism.

This clonotype was counted many times. V gene TRBV7-9 combines with J gene TRBJ1-4; TRBD1 might be the D (6 bases). The CDR3 is 15 residues long. Germline V lookup: CDR1 SEHNR, CDR2 FQNEAQ (reference sequence). The V end lost 1 base, the J end lost 4 bases, and 10 bases lay between the germline ends. The CDR3 nucleotides are TGTGCCAGCAGCTTAGACGACAGGATTAATGAAAAACTGTTTTTT. It is translated as CASSLDDRINEKLFF.

This clonotype was detected ten times or more. The rearrangement uses TRBV7-9 and TRBJ2-5, with no clear D. The CDR3 extends over 13 amino acids. Trimming cost V 2 bases and J 3 bases, with 7 bases left between them. Germline CDR1 reads SEHNR; CDR2 reads FQNEAQ (reference sequence). CDR3 residues: CASSLHPEETQYF. The CDR3 DNA follows: TGTGCCAGCAGCTTACACCCGGAAGAGACCCAGTACTTC.

This clonotype appeared a few times. The gene calls are TRBV19 and TRBJ1-2; D call uncertain. Looked up from germline, CDR1 is LNHDA and CDR2 is SQIVND (reference sequence). The V end was cut by 8 bases, the J end by 4 bases, with 11 bases between. CDR3 length: 12 amino acids. The CDR3 DNA reads as TGTGCCAGTGGTCCCAACAGCTATGGCTACACCTTC. As protein: CASGPNSYGYTF.

Notes on this clonotype: This could be a read error, since a much larger clone is one nucleotide away. The rearrangement uses TRBV2 and TRBJ1-5; tentative D call: TRBD1 (5 bases). CDR1 is SNHLY and CDR2 is FYNNEI in the germline V gene. The CDR3 runs to 15 residues. The CDR3 sequence: CASSGGGYSSQPQHF. CDR3 nucleotides: TGTGCCAGCAGTGGGGGGGGTTATAGCAGTCAGCCCCAGCATTTT.

Concerning this clonotype: This may arise from a read error, as a much more abundant clone is one base away. This chain joins TRBV7-9 and TRBJ1-2; D possibly corresponds to TRBD1 (5 bases). This CDR3 is built from 17 residues. Germline CDR1 reads SEHNR; CDR2 reads FQNEAQ (reference sequence). CDR3 sequence reads: CASTGAADEPPRHGNTF. The CDR3 bases are TGTGCCAGCACCGGGGCCGCAGACGAGCCTCCCCGGCATGGCAACACCTTC.

CDR3 DNA: TGTGCCAGCAAAGATTGGGTGAACACTGAAGCTTTCTTT. It codes for CASKDWVNTEAFF. The chain has TRBV2 and TRBJ1-1; D is uncertain. The CDR3 runs 13 residues. V was cut by 7 bases and J by 0 bases, with 9 bases left in between. Germline CDR1 reads SNHLY; CDR2 reads FYNNEI.

Notes on this clonotype: A much bigger clone sits one base away, suggesting this may be a read error. The genes are TRBV20-1 and TRBJ1-6; D unresolved. This CDR3 spans 14 amino acids. V lost 6 bases and J lost 2, with 11 bases in between. CDR1 and CDR2 from the germline V gene are DFQATT and SNEGSKA (reference sequence). The CDR3 here is CSAIMSPYNSPLHF. CDR3 nucleotide sequence: TGCAGTGCAATCATGAGCCCCTATAATTCACCCCTCCACTTT.

The J gene is TRBJ1-2, the V gene TRBV7-9, with D possibly TRBD1 on 5 matching bases. The germline V gene has CDR1 SEHNR and CDR2 FQNEAQ (reference sequence). V was cut by 1 base and J by 7 bases, with 13 bases left in between. This CDR3 is built from 14 residues. CDR3 in amino acids: CASSLGPDSGGYTF. The CDR3 nucleotides read TGTGCCAGCAGCTTAGGTCCAGACAGTGGTGGCTACACCTTC.

V is TRBV7-2 and J is TRBJ2-7; 9 bases align to TRBD1. Germline CDR1 is SGHTA and CDR2 is FQGNSA. The V gene end was trimmed by 6 bases and the J gene end by 5 bases; junction bases not matched to a gene: 11. The CDR3 consists of 15 residues. CDR3 in amino acids: CASSLSTGGTHEQYF. CDR3 DNA: TGTGCCAGCAGTTTATCGACAGGGGGAACCCACGAGCAGTACTTC.

This clonotype was seen at least ten times. The chain employs TRBV20-1 and TRBJ2-7, with D unresolved. The germline V gene has CDR1 DFQATT and CDR2 SNEGSKA (reference sequence). CDR3 length: 14 amino acids. Trimming stripped 5 bases from V and 0 bases from J, with 14 bases between. CDR3 bases: TGCAGTGCTGAGGATCCGAGGAGCTCCTACGAGCAGTACTTC. It encodes CSAEDPRSSYEQYF.

This clonotype was detected a few times. DNA for the CDR3: TGTGCCAGCAGTTACCGCCACCCGACCGACAGGGCATTTGGCTATGGCTACACCTTC. It codes for CASSYRHPTDRAFGYGYTF. The chain links TRBV6-5 to TRBJ1-2; 7 positions agree with TRBD1. This CDR3 has 19 residues. Germline CDR1 MNHEY, CDR2 SVGAGI. The V and J ends lost 2 bases and 4 bases, in that order; junction bases with no gene match: 19.

This clonotype was picked up many times. The chain couples TRBV28 to TRBJ2-7, with D tentatively TRBD2 (5 bases). The germline gives CDR1 MDHEN, CDR2 SYDVKM. Trimming pared 8 bases from V and 5 bases from J, leaving 10 bases between. This CDR3 spans 11 amino acids. For the CDR3, the DNA is TGTGCCAGCCTTGGAGGTGACGAGCAGTACTTC. Amino acid sequence: CASLGGDEQYF.

The chain has TRBV3-1 and TRBJ2-5; 7 bases map to TRBD1. V shed 4 bases, J shed 6 bases, and the junction held 8 bases outside the gene matches. The CDR3 length is 14 residues. CDR1 is LGHDT and CDR2 is YNNKEL in the germline V gene (reference sequence). The CDR3 here is CASSRETGWQTQYF. The DNA for the CDR3 is TGTGCCAGCAGCCGAGAGACAGGGTGGCAGACCCAGTACTTC.

This clonotype was recorded a few times. J is TRBJ1-2 and V is TRBV5-8; 9 positions agree with TRBD1. The germline gives CDR1 SGHTS, CDR2 YDEGEE. The junction had 11 bases not matched to a gene; V was cut back by 4 bases and J by 4 bases. The CDR3 runs 16 residues. The CDR3, as DNA: TGTGCCAGCAGCGAGGGACAGGGTCGCAGGCTCTATGGCTACACCTTC. Translating it yields CASSEGQGRRLYGYTF. Supplemented by reference TRBV5-8 and TRBJ1-2, the full variable domain reads EAGVTQSPTHLIKTRGQQATLRCSPISGHTSVYWYQQALGLGLQFLLWYDEGEERNRGNFPPRFSGRQFPNYSSELNVNALELEDSALYLCASSEGQGRRLYGYTFGSGTRLTVV.

Comments on this clonotype: Given the absence of the conserved phenylalanine or tryptophan at the CDR3 end, a read error is likely. The rearrangement joins TRBV7-8 to TRBJ2-7; tentative D call: TRBD1 (6 bases). This CDR3 has 15 residues. V lost 1 base to trimming and J lost 6 bases, with 16 bases between them. The V gene's germline CDR1 is SGHVS and CDR2 FQNEAQ. The chain's CDR3 is CASSLVRTVGSEQYL. The CDR3 DNA reads TGTGCCAGCAGCTTAGTGCGGACAGTAGGTTCCGAGCAGTACCTC.

The chain joins TRBV13 to TRBJ1-1, with D possibly being TRBD1 (6 bases). V lost 5 bases to trimming and J lost 4 bases, with 14 bases between them. The V gene's germline CDR1 is PRHDT and CDR2 FYEKMQ (reference sequence). This CDR3 spans 14 amino acids. CDR3 nucleotides: TGTGCCAGCAGCGTCCACAGGGTAGGCACTGAAGCTTTCTTT. Translation gives CASSVHRVGTEAFF.

V gene TRBV6-1 combines with J gene TRBJ1-1; possibly TRBD1 for D (5 bases). Trimming stripped 9 bases from V and 1 base from J, with 15 bases between. The CDR3 has 14 amino acids. The germline CDR1 and CDR2 sequences are MNHNS and SASEGT. Here the CDR3 reads CARPSGGGNTEAFF. For the CDR3, the DNA is TGTGCCAGACCGTCGGGGGGAGGGAACACTGAAGCTTTCTTT.

Written as DNA, the CDR3 is TGCAGCGTGCGGGACAGTAACACTGAAGCTTTCTTT. Translating gives CSVRDSNTEAFF. The chain links TRBV29-1 to TRBJ1-1; 7 bases line up with TRBD1. Germline CDR1 reads SQVTM; CDR2 reads ANQGSEA. The ends lost 6 bases at V and 2 bases at J; junction bases unmatched: 3. This CDR3 is built from 12 residues.

V gene TRBV6-2 or TRBV6-3 combines with J gene TRBJ2-5; D uncertain. Germline assignment: CDR1 MNHEY and CDR2 SVGEGT. The CDR3 loop spans 12 amino acids. Trimming removed 3 bases at V and 3 bases at J, with 5 bases between. The CDR3, as DNA: TGTGCCAGCAGTTATTTGAAAGAGACCCAGTACTTC. Amino acids: CASSYLKETQYF.

This clonotype showed up just a few times. The chain combines TRBV4-3 with TRBJ2-5; TRBD2 might be the D (5 bases). In germline, CDR1 is LGHNA, CDR2 YSLEER. The CDR3 runs to 16 residues. V lost 0 bases to trimming and J lost 2 bases, with 13 bases between them. The CDR3 region is CASSQDAGGLQETQYF. The CDR3 DNA follows: TGCGCCAGCAGCCAAGATGCAGGCGGACTTCAAGAGACCCAGTACTTC.

With regard to this clonotype: One end of the junction does not line up with germline, which may come from a read error. In DNA form, the CDR3 reads TGTGCCAACAGCTTAGATCTGCTCCCCAGTATGAACACTGAAGCTTTCTTT. It encodes CANSLDLLPSMNTEAFF. The rearrangement joins TRBV11-2 to TRBJ1-1; no firm D call. Germline V gene sequence: CDR1 SGHAT, CDR2 FQNNGV. The CDR3 runs to 17 residues.

There are many counts of this clonotype. This chain joins TRBV5-5 and TRBJ2-7, with D possibly matching TRBD1 (6 bases). Deletions cut 5 bases from V and 5 bases from J, with 17 bases between. The CDR3 totals 14 residues. CDR1 and CDR2 from the germline V gene are SGHKS and YYEKEE (reference sequence). The CDR3 nucleotides read TGTGCCAGCAGGACGACAGGCCCTGATGACGAGCAGTACTTC. This encodes CASRTTGPDDEQYF.

In its sample, this clonotype was seen many times. J is TRBJ2-2 and V is TRBV20-1; TRBD2 agrees at 10 bases. The V gene's germline CDR1 is DFQATT and CDR2 SNEGSKA (reference sequence). The CDR3 has 12 amino acids. V lost 6 bases, J lost 7 bases, and 2 bases stayed unmatched. The CDR3 here is CSAVAGGGELFF. In DNA form, the CDR3 reads TGCAGTGCAGTAGCGGGAGGCGGGGAGCTGTTTTTT.

The genes are TRBV6-5 and TRBJ1-2; 7 bases agree with TRBD1. The germline V gene encodes CDR1 MNHEY and CDR2 SVGAGI. The CDR3 has 14 residues. V was clipped by 0 bases and J by 10 bases; unmatched bases: 8. DNA of the CDR3: TGTGCCAGCAGTTACTCGAGGCCGGGACAGAACTACACCTTC. Amino acids: CASSYSRPGQNYTF.

This clonotype was seen at least ten times. The rearrangement uses TRBV10-3 and TRBJ1-2; 8 nucleotides align to TRBD1. V was clipped by 7 bases and J by 5 bases; unmatched bases: 12. There are 15 residues in the CDR3. The germline CDR1 and CDR2 sequences are ENHRY and SYGVKD. CDR3 amino acids: CAITKDRVEPYGYTF. The CDR3 nucleotides read TGTGCCATCACAAAGGACAGGGTAGAACCTTATGGCTACACCTTC.

Ten or more counts support this clonotype. The CDR3 sequence is CASNQRAGEAHGYTF. CDR3 coding DNA: TGTGCCAGTAACCAAAGGGCAGGGGAGGCCCATGGCTACACCTTC. The rearrangement joins TRBV19 to TRBJ1-2; TRBD1 might be the D (6 bases). This CDR3 is 15 amino acids long. V was shortened by 7 bases and J by 6 bases, with 21 bases between the two germline ends. Germline V gene data show CDR1 as LNHDA and CDR2 as SQIVND (reference sequence).

The table lists this clonotype with many counts. The chain recombines TRBV5-8 with TRBJ1-2; the D is unclear. The germline V and J ends were trimmed by 2 bases and 3 bases, with 14 bases remaining between them. The CDR3 is made up of 15 amino acids. Germline CDR1 SGHTS, CDR2 YDEGEE. The CDR3 nucleotides are TGTGCCAGCAGCTTTTGGGCTGGGCAGTACTATGGCTACACCTTC. Translation gives CASSFWAGQYYGYTF. The full variable domain, its missing parts supplied by reference TRBV5-8 and TRBJ1-2, is EAGVTQSPTHLIKTRGQQATLRCSPISGHTSVYWYQQALGLGLQFLLWYDEGEERNRGNFPPRFSGRQFPNYSSELNVNALELEDSALYLCASSFWAGQYYGYTFGSGTRLTVV.

As for this clonotype: At one end, the junction sequence differs from germline, possibly due to a read error. The chain couples TRBV19 to TRBJ2-7, with 14 bases lining up with TRBD2. The V gene's germline CDR1 is LNHDA and CDR2 SQIVND (reference sequence). The CDR3 has 16 amino acids. The CDR3 coding sequence is TGCGCCAGTAGTATAGCAGGTGGACTAGCGGGAGGCGAGCAGTACTTC. Translating it yields CASSIAGGLAGGEQYF.